The 18 T cell receptor beta chains in this list originate from one sample, sequenced in a study of blood T cell repertoires in COVID-19. The assay was immunoSEQ multiplex PCR, and TCRdb's table has in-frame clones only and misses some. The sample records about 330,000 clones, approximately 90% being singletons. Material for sequencing was PBMCs or T cells enriched from blood (not recorded which). All receptors come from a woman aged 25 to 39 who had recovered from COVID-19.

The gene calls are TRBV5-6 and TRBJ1-1; 11 nucleotides match TRBD1. Germline V gene sequence: CDR1 SGHDT, CDR2 YYEEEE. This CDR3 contains 17 residues. V shed 4 bases and J 4 bases; nucleotides not matched to a gene: 12. CDR3 DNA sequence: TGTGCCAGCAGCCCGGCGGGACAGGGGGTCGGGAGCACTGAAGCTTTCTTT. Translating gives CASSPAGQGVGSTEAFF.

This sequence joins TRBV15 and TRBJ1-5, with D tentatively TRBD1 (6 bases). The CDR3 length is 16 residues. From germline, CDR1 is LNHNV and CDR2 YYDKDF (reference sequence). V gave up 1 base and J gave up 7 bases, with 17 bases separating them. CDR3 amino acids: CATSRAKYRAGQPQHF. The DNA of the CDR3 is TGTGCCACCAGCAGAGCTAAATACAGGGCCGGCCAGCCCCAGCATTTT.

The chain has TRBV9 and TRBJ2-3; TRBD2 aligns across 10 bases. V dropped 3 bases and J dropped 8; count of bases not matched to a gene: 9. The CDR3 sequence is 15 residues long. Germline V CDR1 and CDR2: SGDLS, YYNGEE. DNA of the CDR3: TGTGCCAGCAGCGCAGCGGGGGGGCTAAGGACTACGCAGTATTTT. Its protein product is CASSAAGGLRTTQYF.

This clone was observed a handful of times. This rearrangement joins TRBV19 to TRBJ1-4, with 7 bases lining up with TRBD1. Per germline, CDR1 LNHDA and CDR2 SQIVND (reference sequence). The V and J ends lost 6 bases and 8 bases, in that order; junction bases with no gene match: 12. This CDR3 region has 15 residues. The CDR3 coding sequence is TGTGCCAGTAGCTACTCCGGGACAGCTTTAGAAAAACTGTTTTTT. As protein: CASSYSGTALEKLFF.

The chain combines TRBV6-1 with TRBJ1-6; D perhaps matches TRBD1 (6 bases). This CDR3 contains 14 residues. V lost 3 bases and J 7 bases, leaving 10 bases between the germline ends. From germline, CDR1 is MNHNS and CDR2 SASEGT. In DNA, the CDR3 is TGTGCCAGCAGTGACGGGCAGGGGAATTCACCCCTCCACTTT. Its translation: CASSDGQGNSPLHF.

The chain recombines TRBV11-2 with TRBJ1-3, with 8 bases that match TRBD1. This CDR3 has 19 amino acids. The J segment lost 4 bases and the V segment lost 5 bases, leaving 19 bases of the junction unmatched. CDR1 is SGHAT, CDR2 FQNNGV, per germline. DNA of the CDR3: TGTGCCAGCAGCCCCAGTGGGCGACAGGGGATGGTTGGCGGAAACACCATATATTTT. Protein sequence: CASSPSGRQGMVGGNTIYF.

The gene calls are TRBV19 and TRBJ2-1; 9 bases map to TRBD2. Unmatched junction bases numbered 2, after V lost 6 bases and J lost 2 bases. CDR1 is LNHDA and CDR2 is SQIVND in the germline V gene (reference sequence). The length of the CDR3 is 14 residues. CDR3 sequence: CASRSGGTYNEQFF. CDR3 bases: TGTGCCAGTAGAAGCGGGGGGACCTACAATGAGCAGTTCTTC.

This sequence joins TRBV5-1 and TRBJ2-2, with a possible D match to TRBD2 (6 bases). The CDR3 runs 15 residues. The germline V and J ends were trimmed by 0 bases and 4 bases, with 10 bases remaining between them. The germline CDR1 and CDR2 sequences are SGHRS and YFSETQ. CDR3 coding DNA: TGCGCCAGCAGCTTGGTGTCTAGCGTCACCGGGGAGCTGTTTTTT. It specifies CASSLVSSVTGELFF.

CDR3 bases: TGTGCCAGCAGCTCTGGTGGAGAGGCGCGCGGCGAGCAGTACTTC. It is translated as CASSSGGEARGEQYF. The chain is built from TRBV7-9 and TRBJ2-7; D gene ambiguous. This CDR3 has 15 residues. The germline V and J ends were trimmed by 4 bases and 6 bases, with 19 bases remaining between them. The germline V gene encodes CDR1 SEHNR and CDR2 FQNEAQ (reference sequence).

J is TRBJ1-2 and V is TRBV30; D gene ambiguous. The CDR3 length is 13 residues. Germline CDR1 GTSNPN, CDR2 SVGIG (reference sequence). Trimming took 2 bases from V and 3 from J, leaving 10 bases between them. CDR3 coding DNA: TGTGCCTGGAGTCCAGGTCCTGACTATGGCTACACCTTC. Its translation: CAWSPGPDYGYTF.

This clone was seen a few times. The V gene is TRBV4-2, the J gene TRBJ2-7, with a weak D call TRBD1 (5 bases). V shed 1 base and J shed 6 bases, with 10 bases lying between them. CDR3 length: 13 residues. Germline CDR1 is LGHNA and CDR2 is YNFKEQ. CDR3 bases: TGTGCCAGCAGCCAAGGGGCGCAGGGCGAGCAGTACTTC. Translated: CASSQGAQGEQYF.

This clone was recorded only once. This chain uses TRBV7-3 with TRBJ2-1; TRBD2 matches 8 bases. The length of the CDR3 is 15 residues. The germline V gene has CDR1 SGHTA and CDR2 FQGTGA. Trimming cost V 5 bases and J 2 bases; bases outside gene matches: 5. The CDR3 is CASSVTGLAYNEQFF. The CDR3 DNA reads TGTGCCAGCAGCGTCACGGGACTAGCCTACAATGAGCAGTTCTTC.

The CDR3 DNA is TGTGCCAGTAGTATATCGGGGGTCGGAAACACCATATATTTT. This sequence encodes CASSISGVGNTIYF. The chain employs TRBV19 and TRBJ1-3, with D perhaps TRBD1 (5 bases). Trimming stripped 2 bases from V and 4 bases from J, with 9 bases between. The germline gives CDR1 LNHDA, CDR2 SQIVND (reference sequence). This CDR3 spans 14 amino acids.

The count of this clone is one. The rearrangement links TRBV5-5 to TRBJ2-5; TRBD2 matches 7 bases. CDR1 and CDR2 from the germline V gene are SGHKS and YYEKEE (reference sequence). V trimming: 6 bases; J trimming: 4 bases; junction bases outside the gene matches: 9. The CDR3 consists of 14 residues. This chain's CDR3 is CASTWGGGGETQYF. The CDR3 DNA sequence: TGTGCCAGCACCTGGGGGGGTGGCGGAGAGACCCAGTACTTC.

The chain links TRBV5-1 to TRBJ2-7; perhaps TRBD2 as D (6 bases). The V end was cut by 4 bases, the J end by 6 bases, with 17 bases between. Germline CDR1 SGHRS, CDR2 YFSETQ. The CDR3 covers 14 residues. Here the CDR3 DNA reads TGCGCCAGCAGCCGTATCGGGGGTTATGGCGAGCAGTACTTC. This encodes CASSRIGGYGEQYF.

The rearrangement joins TRBV5-1 to TRBJ1-1, with D unresolved. The ends were cut back, 0 bases at V and 1 base at J, with 16 bases in the middle. Germline CDR1 reads SGHRS; CDR2 reads YFSETQ. The CDR3 contains 17 residues. In nucleotides, the CDR3 is TGCGCCAGCAGCTTGGGCGGGAACCTCGCCTCGAACACTGAAGCTTTCTTT. Its translation is CASSLGGNLASNTEAFF.

The chain has TRBV6-2 or TRBV6-3 and TRBJ2-1; TRBD1 matches 11 bases. Germline V gene data show CDR1 as MNHEY and CDR2 as SVGEGT. The CDR3 contains 15 residues. V lost 5 bases, J lost 7 bases, and 7 bases stayed unmatched. CDR3 region: CASSIRDRGMNEQFF. The DNA of the CDR3 is TGTGCCAGCAGTATCCGGGACAGGGGGATGAATGAGCAGTTCTTC.

The gene calls are TRBV7-9 and TRBJ2-2; 9 bases are a match to TRBD2. CDR1 is SEHNR, CDR2 FQNEAQ, per germline (reference sequence). This CDR3 contains 18 residues. Losses at the gene ends were 1 base for V and 0 bases for J; bases not matched to a gene: 6. The CDR3, as DNA: TGTGCCAGCAGCTTAGTACTAGCGGGCGCCGCGAACACCGGGGAGCTGTTTTTT. This translates into CASSLVLAGAANTGELFF.